The 30 T cell receptor beta chains reported below all come from one sample, sequenced in a study of blood T cell repertoires in COVID-19. Data came from immunoSEQ multiplex PCR; TCRdb stores just in-frame clones and leaves some out. The table lists fewer than 300,000 clones, roughly 90% of them singletons. The source material was peripheral blood. Receptor source: a man aged 18 to 29 with active or convalescent COVID-19.

J is TRBJ1-1 and V is TRBV6-1, with 7 bases lining up with TRBD1. CDR1 and CDR2 from the germline V gene are MNHNS and SASEGT. This CDR3 is built from 15 residues. The ends lost 3 bases at V and 4 bases at J; junction bases unmatched: 8. CDR3 amino acids: CASSDRASGGTEAFF. CDR3 in DNA: TGTGCCAGCAGTGATAGGGCCTCAGGGGGCACTGAAGCTTTCTTT.

In nucleotides, the CDR3 is TGTGCTAGTGGCCCTGAGACAGGGGGAGGCTACACCTTC. Amino acids: CASGPETGGGYTF. This sequence joins TRBV12-5 and TRBJ1-2; 9 nucleotides match TRBD1. The germline V gene has CDR1 LGHNT and CDR2 FRNRAP. The CDR3 runs 13 residues. Unmatched junction bases numbered 7, after V lost 6 bases and J lost 8 bases.

This chain uses TRBV5-1 with TRBJ2-2; D ambiguous. Trimming shortened V by 0 bases and J by 5 bases, and 8 bases separated the two germline ends. The CDR3 contains 14 residues. Germline CDR1 SGHRS, CDR2 YFSETQ. The CDR3 loop is CASSLEQFTGELFF. CDR3 DNA: TGCGCCAGCAGCTTGGAACAGTTTACCGGGGAGCTGTTTTTT.

The chain joins TRBV4-1 to TRBJ1-2, with D possibly being TRBD1 (5 bases). Deletions cut 1 base from V and 14 bases from J, with 17 bases between. The germline V gene encodes CDR1 MGHRA and CDR2 YSYEKL. The CDR3 is 13 residues long. The CDR3 sequence is CASSQVNAGGRTF. For the CDR3, the DNA is TGCGCCAGCAGCCAAGTCAATGCGGGGGGAAGGACCTTC.

The sample holds a few counts of this clone. The J gene is TRBJ1-3, the V gene TRBV7-2, with a weak D call TRBD1 (6 bases). The V gene lost 5 bases and the J gene lost 4 bases, with 9 bases spanning the gap. Germline-derived CDR1 and CDR2 are SGHTA and FQGNSA. This CDR3 contains 13 residues. The CDR3 nucleotides read TGTGCCAGCAGCATCGGACAGGGAAACACCATATATTTT. Translating gives CASSIGQGNTIYF.

The chain combines TRBV5-6 with TRBJ2-7, with D possibly TRBD2 on 5 matching bases. CDR3 length: 16 residues. Trimming took 0 bases from V and 0 from J, leaving 13 bases between them. Germline V lookup: CDR1 SGHDT, CDR2 YYEEEE. The CDR3 is CASSLEVGVSSYEQYF. For the CDR3, the DNA is TGTGCCAGCAGCTTGGAGGTCGGGGTGAGCTCCTACGAGCAGTACTTC.

This chain links TRBV12-5 with TRBJ1-2; D unclear. This CDR3 contains 12 residues. Germline V gene data show CDR1 as LGHNT and CDR2 as FRNRAP. With 4 bases removed from V and 4 bases from J, the gap between germline ends came to 7 bases. The CDR3 spells CASGSRSYGYTF. CDR3 bases: TGTGCTAGTGGTTCCCGTTCCTATGGCTACACCTTC.

This chain joins TRBV9 and TRBJ2-5; D not resolved. CDR1 and CDR2 from the germline V gene are SGDLS and YYNGEE. Trimming removed 0 bases at V and 5 bases at J, with 11 bases between. The CDR3 length is 14 residues. This CDR3 reads CASSVAPAQETQYF. CDR3 nucleotides: TGTGCCAGCAGCGTAGCCCCAGCACAGGAGACCCAGTACTTC.

The chain combines TRBV6-5 with TRBJ2-2; TRBD2 matches 9 bases. The CDR3 loop spans 15 amino acids. Trimming cost V 6 bases and J 0 bases; bases outside gene matches: 2. CDR1 and CDR2 from the germline V gene are MNHEY and SVGAGI. CDR3 DNA: TGTGCCAGCAGCAGCGGGGGGACGAACACCGGGGAGCTGTTTTTT. It translates to CASSSGGTNTGELFF.

This chain uses TRBV7-9 with TRBJ2-5; D uncertain. Trimming removed 4 bases from V and 2 bases from J, with 8 bases in between. CDR1 is SEHNR and CDR2 is FQNEAQ in the germline V gene (reference sequence). The CDR3 is made up of 13 amino acids. The CDR3 region has the DNA TGTGCCAGCAGCTGGGTGAGGCAAGAGACCCAGTACTTC. It is translated as CASSWVRQETQYF. The full variable domain, rest sourced from reference TRBV7-9 and TRBJ2-5, is DTGVSQNPRHKITKRGQNVTFRCDPISEHNRLYWYRQTLGQGPEFLTYFQNEAQLEKSRLLSDRFSAERPKGSFSTLEIQRTEQGDSAMYLCASSWVRQETQYFGPGTRLLVL.

The chain carries TRBV18 and TRBJ2-7; 7 nucleotides line up with TRBD1. This CDR3 region has 15 residues. The ends lost 2 bases at V and 3 bases at J; junction bases unmatched: 7. Germline loops: CDR1 KGHSH, CDR2 LQKENI. In DNA form, the CDR3 reads TGTGCCAGCTCACCAGTAACAGGGGTACTCTACGAGCAGTACTTC. Protein sequence: CASSPVTGVLYEQYF. The variable domain in full, completed from reference TRBV18 and TRBJ2-7, reads NAGVMQNPRHLVRRRGQEARLRCSPMKGHSHVYWYRQLPEEGLKFMVYLQKENIIDESGMPKERFSAEFPKEGPSILRIQQVVRGDSAAYFCASSPVTGVLYEQYFGPGTRLTVT.

The chain combines TRBV7-9 with TRBJ2-7, with D perhaps matching TRBD1 (6 bases). The germline gives CDR1 SEHNR, CDR2 FQNEAQ (reference sequence). This CDR3 is 14 amino acids long. Trimming took 5 bases from V and 3 from J, leaving 14 bases between them. CDR3: CASSGSWDIYEQYF. CDR3 bases: TGTGCCAGCAGCGGTTCCTGGGACATCTACGAGCAGTACTTC.

The chain has TRBV27 and TRBJ2-1; 7 positions agree with TRBD2. This CDR3 has 15 amino acids. V trimming: 3 bases; J trimming: 3 bases; junction bases outside the gene matches: 5. Germline loops: CDR1 MNHEY, CDR2 SMNVEV (reference sequence). The CDR3 spells CASSFRSGIYNEQFF. The DNA of the CDR3 is TGTGCCAGCAGTTTTCGAAGCGGGATCTACAATGAGCAGTTCTTC.

The rearrangement uses TRBV6-6 and TRBJ1-4; TRBD1 matches 8 bases. The ends lost 5 bases at V and 7 bases at J; junction bases unmatched: 9. Looked up from germline, CDR1 is MNHNY and CDR2 is SVGAGI (reference sequence). This CDR3 comprises 15 residues. The CDR3 here is CASSPSGGVSEKLFF. Here the CDR3 DNA reads TGTGCCAGCAGTCCATCAGGGGGCGTGAGTGAAAAACTGTTTTTT.

A single count supports this clone. The chain links TRBV18 to TRBJ1-2; D not resolved. Trimming stripped 2 bases from V and 4 bases from J, with 14 bases between. Per the germline V gene, CDR1 is KGHSH and CDR2 is LQKENI. The CDR3 runs to 15 residues. The CDR3 is CASSPGRVSAYGYTF. As DNA, the CDR3 is TGTGCCAGCTCACCAGGGAGGGTCTCTGCCTATGGCTACACCTTC.

The gene calls are TRBV27 and TRBJ2-1; 9 positions agree with TRBD1. The CDR3 length is 19 residues. Germline loops: CDR1 MNHEY, CDR2 SMNVEV (reference sequence). J lost 6 bases, V lost 2 bases, and 17 bases had no gene match. The CDR3 is CASSLRTGVAFYSTNEQFF. The CDR3 DNA follows: TGTGCCAGCAGTTTACGGACAGGGGTCGCCTTTTATTCTACCAATGAGCAGTTCTTC.

The chain employs TRBV7-9 and TRBJ2-5; D uncertain. V dropped 8 bases and J dropped 5 bases, with 12 bases sitting between them. This CDR3 is 12 amino acids long. Per germline, CDR1 SEHNR and CDR2 FQNEAQ (reference sequence). Written as DNA, the CDR3 is TGTGCCAGCGCATTCAGCGTGGAGACCCAGTACTTC. Protein: CASAFSVETQYF.

The chain carries TRBV3-1 (or the pseudogene TRBV3-2) and TRBJ2-1, with TRBD1 matching 9 bases. J was trimmed by 8 bases and V by 5 bases; bases with no gene match: 13. The CDR3 has 16 residues. CDR1 is LGHDT, CDR2 YNNKEL, per germline (reference sequence). DNA for the CDR3: TGTGCCAGCAGCGAAAGACCGGGACAGGGATCCGATGAGCAGTTCTTC. Translation gives CASSERPGQGSDEQFF.

J is TRBJ2-1 and V is TRBV4-2, with D tentatively TRBD2 (6 bases). The CDR3 runs 16 residues. Trimming left V 4 bases short and J 8 bases short, with 21 bases between. Germline CDR1 reads LGHNA; CDR2 reads YNFKEQ. Written as DNA, the CDR3 is TGTGCCAGCAGCCGTCGTGGGGATGCGGGATTCCATGAGCAGTTCTTC. Translating gives CASSRRGDAGFHEQFF.

This clone was observed once. V gene TRBV6-5 combines with J gene TRBJ2-7; D is ambiguous. Deletions cut 6 bases from V and 7 bases from J, with 16 bases between. The CDR3 is 13 amino acids. Germline V gives CDR1 MNHEY, CDR2 SVGAGI. The DNA for the CDR3 is TGTGCCAGCAGCATCGGTACCCCCGGGGAGCAGTACTTC. As protein: CASSIGTPGEQYF.

This chain connects TRBV5-5 to TRBJ1-5; D remains ambiguous. Germline CDR1 is SGHKS and CDR2 is YYEKEE (reference sequence). V lost 0 bases, J lost 0 bases, and 13 bases lay in between. The CDR3 sequence is 17 residues long. This chain's CDR3 is CASSLGRTLYSNQPQHF. The CDR3 DNA is TGTGCCAGCAGCTTGGGCAGAACCCTTTATAGCAATCAGCCCCAGCATTTT.

The V call is TRBV5-1, the J call TRBJ1-4; the D gene is possibly TRBD1 (6 bases). V shed 5 bases and J shed 5 bases, with 10 bases lying between them. CDR1 is SGHRS, CDR2 YFSETQ, per germline. The CDR3 loop spans 13 amino acids. The CDR3 region is CASSRQANEKLFF. The CDR3 bases are TGCGCCAGCAGTCGACAGGCCAATGAAAAACTGTTTTTT. Together with reference TRBV5-1 and TRBJ1-4, the CDR3 gives the full variable domain: KAGVTQTPRYLIKTRGQQVTLSCSPISGHRSVSWYQQTPGQGLQFLFEYFSETQRNKGNFPGRFSGRQFSNSRSEMNVSTLELGDSALYLCASSRQANEKLFFGSGTQLSVL.

This clone was counted once. The V and J genes are TRBV5-1 and TRBJ1-2; tentatively, D is TRBD1 (6 bases). The CDR3 runs 21 residues. Germline CDR1 and CDR2: SGHRS and YFSETQ. V lost 3 bases and J lost 2, with 32 bases in between. The DNA of the CDR3 is TGCGCCAGCAGCTCCATGTTCTCTCACACAAGAATAAGACAGGCAAACTATGGCTACACCTTC. It encodes CASSSMFSHTRIRQANYGYTF.

Worth noting for this clone: Different DNA sequences within this sample yield the same CDR3. This chain connects TRBV9 to TRBJ2-5, with a possible D match to TRBD1 (5 bases). CDR1 is SGDLS and CDR2 is YYNGEE in the germline V gene. There are 11 residues in the CDR3. V shed 4 bases and J shed 5 bases, with 6 bases lying between them. The CDR3 bases are TGTGCCAGCAGCCCAGGGGAGACCCAGTACTTC. Its translation: CASSPGETQYF.

This clone is a singleton in its sample. The CDR3 here is CASSLGGGNTEAFF. CDR3 coding DNA: TGTGCCAGCAGTCTTGGGGGGGGGAACACTGAAGCTTTCTTT. The gene calls are TRBV6-5 and TRBJ1-1; tentative D call: TRBD1 (5 bases). The CDR3 length is 14 residues. In germline, CDR1 is MNHEY, CDR2 SVGAGI. Trimming cost V 5 bases and J 1 base, with 11 bases left between them.

This chain links TRBV7-6 with TRBJ2-7; 8 bases fit TRBD1. The V segment lost 5 bases and the J segment 1 base; nucleotides outside the gene matches: 7. Per the germline V gene, CDR1 is SGHVS and CDR2 is FNYEAQ. The CDR3 totals 15 residues. This CDR3 is CASSRQGTKSYEQYF. Here the CDR3 DNA reads TGTGCCAGCAGCCGACAGGGGACCAAGTCCTACGAGCAGTACTTC.

This clone was observed a handful of times. Other DNA sequences from this sample encode an identical CDR3 as well. The chain has TRBV10-2 and TRBJ2-3; D gene uncertain. The CDR3 runs 15 residues. V lost 2 bases to trimming and J lost 0 bases, with 9 bases between them. From germline, CDR1 is WSHSY and CDR2 SAAADI. The CDR3 region is CASSESPTSTDTQYF. CDR3 sequence (DNA): TGCGCCAGCAGTGAGAGTCCTACTAGCACAGATACGCAGTATTTT.

V is TRBV2 and J is TRBJ1-6, with 8 bases that match TRBD1. Trimming cost V 2 bases and J 0 bases; bases outside gene matches: 3. This CDR3 contains 17 residues. Germline assignment: CDR1 SNHLY and CDR2 FYNNEI. CDR3 amino acids: CASSEQGAGSYNSPLHF. CDR3 nucleotide sequence: TGTGCCAGCAGTGAACAGGGGGCAGGCTCCTATAATTCACCCCTCCACTTT.

The chain couples TRBV10-1 to TRBJ2-7; possible D gene TRBD2, 6 bases. Trimming cost V 4 bases and J 2 bases, with 18 bases left between them. Germline V gene lookup returns CDR1 WNHNN and CDR2 SYGVQD (reference sequence). The CDR3 totals 16 residues. This CDR3 is CASSASMGPGAYEQYF. As DNA, the CDR3 is TGCGCCAGCAGTGCGAGTATGGGTCCGGGAGCCTACGAGCAGTACTTC.

The gene calls are TRBV10-3 and TRBJ2-1; TRBD2 aligns across 13 bases. From germline, CDR1 is ENHRY and CDR2 SYGVKD. CDR3 size: 18 residues. Trimming removed 2 bases from V and 0 bases from J; junction bases left unmatched: 4. The CDR3 DNA reads TGTGCCATCAGTGAGGAGGGACTAGCGGGAAGCTCCTACAATGAGCAGTTCTTC. Amino acids: CAISEEGLAGSSYNEQFF.